This T cell receptor (beta chain) was profiled in a study of beta chain features in type 1 diabetes. Study details: The study examined 107,917,701 sorted cells across all samples.

As for this clone: What it binds is not known.

The sequenced template was cDNA made from the entire isolated RNA. Repertoires were generated with immunoSEQ multiplex PCR, while TCRdb's copy carries only in-frame clones and drops some. The data show some 150,000 clones, more than 10% seen once. This CDR3 contains 17 residues. Trimming removed 2 bases at V and 0 bases at J, with 16 bases between. Germline assignment: CDR1 LGHNA and CDR2 YNFKEQ. Study-wide points: Among patients, naive, central memory and Treg TCRB repertoires appeared more similar than among healthy donors. TCRB CDR3 length was moderately but significantly reduced in all four CD4+ subsets of Type 1 diabetes patients.

V usage is TRBV4-2 and J usage is TRBJ2-5; weak D call: TRBD2 (7 bases). This TCR derives from a man between 18 and 35 years old with type 1 diabetes. Sequencing was done on a sample of central memory CD4+ T cells from blood. CDR3 in DNA: TGTGCCAGCAGCCAAAGTGATCGGGGGGCCGACCAAGAGACCCAGTACTTC. This gives the protein CASSQSDRGADQETQYF.